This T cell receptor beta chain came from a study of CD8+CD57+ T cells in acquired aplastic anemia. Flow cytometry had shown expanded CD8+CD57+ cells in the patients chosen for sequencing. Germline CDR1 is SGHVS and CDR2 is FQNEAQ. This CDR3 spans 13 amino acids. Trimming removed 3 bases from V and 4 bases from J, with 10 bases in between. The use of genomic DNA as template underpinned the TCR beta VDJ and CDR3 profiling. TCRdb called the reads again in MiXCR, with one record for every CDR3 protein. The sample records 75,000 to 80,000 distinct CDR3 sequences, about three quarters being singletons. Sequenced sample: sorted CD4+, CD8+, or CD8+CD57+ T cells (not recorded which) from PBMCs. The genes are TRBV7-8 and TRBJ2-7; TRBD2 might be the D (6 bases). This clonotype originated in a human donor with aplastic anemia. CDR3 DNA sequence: TGTGCCAGCAGCTTGGACCGGGGGTACGAGCAGTACTTC. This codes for CASSLDRGYEQYF.